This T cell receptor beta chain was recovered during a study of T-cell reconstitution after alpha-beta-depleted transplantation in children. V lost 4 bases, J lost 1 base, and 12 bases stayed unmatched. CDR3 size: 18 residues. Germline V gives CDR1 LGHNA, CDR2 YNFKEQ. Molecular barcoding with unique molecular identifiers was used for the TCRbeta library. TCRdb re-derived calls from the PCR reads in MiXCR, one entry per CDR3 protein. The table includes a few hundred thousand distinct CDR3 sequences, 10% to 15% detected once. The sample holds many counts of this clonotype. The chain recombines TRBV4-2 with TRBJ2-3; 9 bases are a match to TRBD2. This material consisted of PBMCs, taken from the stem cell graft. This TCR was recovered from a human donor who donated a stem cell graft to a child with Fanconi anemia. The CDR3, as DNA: TGTGCCAGCAGCCTCGCCAGCGGGGGGCGGCCCGGCACAGATACGCAGTATTTT. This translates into CASSLASGGRPGTDTQYF.